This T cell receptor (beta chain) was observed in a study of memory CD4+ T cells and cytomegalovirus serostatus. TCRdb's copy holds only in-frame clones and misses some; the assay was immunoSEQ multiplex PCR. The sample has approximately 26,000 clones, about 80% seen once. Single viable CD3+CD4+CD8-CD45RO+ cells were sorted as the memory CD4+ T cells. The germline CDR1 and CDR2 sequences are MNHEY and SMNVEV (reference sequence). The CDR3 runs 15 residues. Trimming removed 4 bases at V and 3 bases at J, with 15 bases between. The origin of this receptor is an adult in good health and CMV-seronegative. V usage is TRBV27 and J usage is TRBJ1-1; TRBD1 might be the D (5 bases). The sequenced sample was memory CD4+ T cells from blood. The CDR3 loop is CASSYAGHEYTEAFF. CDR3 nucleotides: TGTGCCAGCAGTTATGCAGGGCATGAGTACACTGAAGCTTTCTTT.